These T cell receptor beta chains were read from a single sample in a study of T cell changes during pregnancy in multiple sclerosis. Method: immunoSEQ multiplex PCR; TCRdb's copy keeps in-frame clones and lacks some. This sample has fewer than 150,000 clones, with 95% to 98% found just once. The sample was peripheral blood, taken after pregnancy. These receptors originate from a female donor with multiple sclerosis, enrolled in a pregnancy study. CDR3s include the opening cysteine and the closing phenylalanine or tryptophan. A D gene is named only where the DNA matches it firmly.

CDR3 protein: CASSRGTTQFF
J gene: TRBJ2-1
D gene: TRBD2
V gene: TRBV6-5

CDR3 protein: CASRLTRGSYNEQFF
J gene: TRBJ2-1
D gene: .
V gene: TRBV6-5

CDR3 protein: CASSEQQGWNTEAFF
J gene: TRBJ1-1
D gene: .
V gene: TRBV6-1

CDR3 protein: CASSPTSGSRYEQYF
J gene: TRBJ2-7
D gene: TRBD2
V gene: TRBV6-1

CDR3 protein: CASMGDKYTQYF
J gene: TRBJ2-3
D gene: .
V gene: TRBV28

CDR3 protein: CASSSGRGYGYTF
J gene: TRBJ1-2
D gene: .
V gene: TRBV28

CDR3 protein: CSVEETSGSKLYEQYF
J gene: TRBJ2-7
D gene: TRBD2
V gene: TRBV29-1

CDR3 protein: CASSLWGRVEWSANAEETQYF
J gene: TRBJ2-5
D gene: .
V gene: TRBV28

CDR3 protein: CASREPGQSYGYTF
J gene: TRBJ1-2
D gene: TRBD1
V gene: TRBV19

CDR3 protein: CASSDSEGLEQFF
J gene: TRBJ2-1
D gene: .
V gene: TRBV6-4

CDR3 protein: CATARGLENTEAFF
J gene: TRBJ1-1
D gene: TRBD1
V gene: TRBV15

CDR3 protein: CASSPLGAGATYNEQFF
J gene: TRBJ2-1
D gene: TRBD2
V gene: TRBV5-6

CDR3 protein: CASVDRPNTGELFF
J gene: TRBJ2-2
D gene: .
V gene: TRBV19

CDR3 protein: CASSPLPGGDTGELFF
J gene: TRBJ2-2
D gene: TRBD1
V gene: TRBV18

CDR3 protein: CAWSVGGTETQYF
J gene: TRBJ2-5
D gene: .
V gene: TRBV30

CDR3 protein: CASSSQGSETQYF
J gene: TRBJ2-5
D gene: .
V gene: TRBV5-4

CDR3 protein: CASRPTLADSYNEQFF
J gene: TRBJ2-1
D gene: TRBD2
V gene: TRBV4-1

CDR3 protein: CASSPAGTDTQYF
J gene: TRBJ2-3
D gene: .
V gene: TRBV18

CDR3 protein: CASGLEPGTPGGTEAFF
J gene: TRBJ1-1
D gene: .
V gene: TRBV12-5

CDR3 protein: CSVEVGSGTEAFF
J gene: TRBJ1-1
D gene: .
V gene: TRBV29-1

CDR3 protein: CASSDSMGASGNNEQFF
J gene: TRBJ2-1
D gene: TRBD2
V gene: TRBV6-4

CDR3 protein: CASRPLDRVFSGNTIYF
J gene: TRBJ1-3
D gene: .
V gene: TRBV21-1